The sequence of this T cell receptor (beta chain) was determined in a study of blood T cells in healthy people across ages. Each sample had at least 7 million PBMCs isolated. Study results and limitations: Naive T cell percentage showed a strong correlation with the diversity of TCR beta.

A note on this clonotype: Its antigen is unidentified.

A second PCR of roughly 7 to 11 cycles used a sample-barcoded 5' primer and a J-beta primer mix. TCRdb called the 5' RACE reads again in MiXCR, with one record for every CDR3 protein. The sample comprises about 1.8 million distinct CDR3 sequences, around 50% of which are singletons, and roughly 2.1% rests with the top ten. Per germline, CDR1 MDHEN and CDR2 SYDVKM. The trim removed 7 bases at V and 10 bases at J, leaving 8 bases unmatched. The length of the CDR3 is 14 residues. The chain uses TRBV28 and TRBJ1-6, with 9 bases fitting TRBD1. The sample comprised blood. This receptor was identified in a woman in her thirties or forties in good health. The CDR3 reads CASKAGTGLSPLHF. The CDR3 region has the DNA TGTGCCAGCAAGGCCGGGACAGGGTTGTCACCCCTCCACTTT. The variable domain in full, completed from reference TRBV28 and TRBJ1-6, reads DVKVTQSSRYLVKRTGEKVFLECVQDMDHENMFWYRQDPGLGLRLIYFSYDVKMKEKGDIPEGYSVSREKKERFSLILESASTNQTSMYLCASKAGTGLSPLHFGNGTRLTVT.